This T cell receptor beta chain is from a study of beta chain features in type 1 diabetes. Study in general: Similarity in age, gender and cell yields was seen between patients and healthy donors. Sorted cells from all samples, numbering approximately 110,000,000, were examined.

The CDR3 runs to 13 residues. Looked up from germline, CDR1 is SEHNR and CDR2 is FQNEAQ (reference sequence). The V and J ends lost 1 base and 7 bases respectively, with 10 bases between them. Findings and caveats of the study: A closer apparent resemblance between naive, central memory and Treg TCRB repertoires was seen in patients than in healthy donors.

Investigators reverse transcribed all isolated RNA, so they sequenced expressed TCRB transcripts. Only in-frame clones appear in the TCRdb table, and some are missing; sequencing was by immunoSEQ multiplex PCR. The table lists roughly 350,000 clones, 9.5% to 12% of them singletons, with roughly 0.016% in the top ten. This clone has only a few counts. As yet, its antigen is unknown. The authors sorted CD4+ naive, central memory, regulatory and stem cell-like memory cells via CD45RO/CCR7/CD25/CD127/CD95/CD27. The sample taken for sequencing was naive CD4+ T cells from blood. This chain joins TRBV7-9 and TRBJ1-1, with a weak D call TRBD1 (5 bases). This TCR was sampled from a woman in her thirties in good health. The CDR3 DNA is TGTGCCAGCAGCTTAGGGGGGGAGGTTGAAGCTTTCTTT. Amino acids: CASSLGGEVEAFF.